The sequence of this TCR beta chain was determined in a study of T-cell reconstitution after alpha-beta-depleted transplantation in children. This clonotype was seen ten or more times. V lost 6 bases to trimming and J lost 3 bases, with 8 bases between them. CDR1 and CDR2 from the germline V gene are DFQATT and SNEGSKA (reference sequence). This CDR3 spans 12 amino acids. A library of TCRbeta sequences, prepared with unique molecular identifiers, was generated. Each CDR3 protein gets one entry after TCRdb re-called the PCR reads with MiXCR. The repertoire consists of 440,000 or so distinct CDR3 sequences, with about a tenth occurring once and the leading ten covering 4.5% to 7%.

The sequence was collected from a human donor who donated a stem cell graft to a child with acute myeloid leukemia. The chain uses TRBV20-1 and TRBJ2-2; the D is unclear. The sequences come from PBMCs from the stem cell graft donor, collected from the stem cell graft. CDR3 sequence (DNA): TGCAGTGCCCACAGTGACACCGGGGAGCTGTTTTTT. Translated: CSAHSDTGELFF.